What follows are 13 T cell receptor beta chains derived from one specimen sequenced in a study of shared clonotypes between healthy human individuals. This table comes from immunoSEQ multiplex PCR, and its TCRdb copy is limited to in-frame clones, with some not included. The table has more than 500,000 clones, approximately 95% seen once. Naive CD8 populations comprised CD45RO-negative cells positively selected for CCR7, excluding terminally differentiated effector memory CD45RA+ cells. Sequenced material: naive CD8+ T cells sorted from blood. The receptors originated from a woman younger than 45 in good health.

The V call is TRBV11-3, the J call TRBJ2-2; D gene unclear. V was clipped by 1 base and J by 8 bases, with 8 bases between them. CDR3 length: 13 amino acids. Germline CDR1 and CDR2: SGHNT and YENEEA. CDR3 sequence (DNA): TGTGCCAGCAGCTTAGGGATTTCGGGGGAGCTGTTTTTT. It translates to CASSLGISGELFF. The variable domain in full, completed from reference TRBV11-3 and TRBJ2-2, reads EAGVVQSPRYKIIEKKQPVAFWCNPISGHNTLYWYLQNLGQGPELLIRYENEEAVDDSQLPKDRFSAERLKGVDSTLKIQPAELGDSAVYLCASSLGISGELFFGEGSRLTVL.

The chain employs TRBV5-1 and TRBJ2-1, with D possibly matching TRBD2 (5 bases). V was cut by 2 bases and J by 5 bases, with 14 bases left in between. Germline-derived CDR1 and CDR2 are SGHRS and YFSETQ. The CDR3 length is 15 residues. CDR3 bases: TGCGCCAGCAGCTTACCGAGACTAAGACACAATGAGCAGTTCTTC. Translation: CASSLPRLRHNEQFF.

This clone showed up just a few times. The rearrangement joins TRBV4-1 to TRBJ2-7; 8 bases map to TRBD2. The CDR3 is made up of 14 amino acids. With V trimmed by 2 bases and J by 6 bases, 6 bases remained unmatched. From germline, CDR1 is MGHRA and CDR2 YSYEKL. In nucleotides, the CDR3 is TGCGCCAGCAGCCAAACAAGCGGGACTAGCGAGCAGTACTTC. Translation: CASSQTSGTSEQYF.

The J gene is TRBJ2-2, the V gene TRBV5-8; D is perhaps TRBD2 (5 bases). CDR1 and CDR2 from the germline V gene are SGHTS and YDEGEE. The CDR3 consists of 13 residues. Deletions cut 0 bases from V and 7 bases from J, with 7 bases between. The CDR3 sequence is CASSLEGVGELFF. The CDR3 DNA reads TGTGCCAGCAGCTTGGAGGGAGTCGGGGAGCTGTTTTTT.

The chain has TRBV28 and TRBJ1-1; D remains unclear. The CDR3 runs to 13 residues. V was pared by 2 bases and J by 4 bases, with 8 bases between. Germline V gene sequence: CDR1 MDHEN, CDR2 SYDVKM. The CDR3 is CASSLKGITEAFF. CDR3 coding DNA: TGTGCCAGCAGTTTAAAGGGAATCACTGAAGCTTTCTTT.

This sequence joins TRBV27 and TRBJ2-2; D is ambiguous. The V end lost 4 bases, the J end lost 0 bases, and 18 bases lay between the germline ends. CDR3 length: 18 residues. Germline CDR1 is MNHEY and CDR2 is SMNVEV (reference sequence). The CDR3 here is CASSSFPQGITNTGELFF. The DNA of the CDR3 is TGTGCCAGCAGTTCTTTCCCTCAAGGAATCACGAACACCGGGGAGCTGTTTTTT.

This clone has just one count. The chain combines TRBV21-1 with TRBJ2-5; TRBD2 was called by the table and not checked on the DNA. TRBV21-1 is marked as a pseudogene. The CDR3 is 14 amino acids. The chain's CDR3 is CASSGGGRPETQYF. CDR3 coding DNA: TGTGCCAGCAGCGGCGGGGGGCGACCGGAGACCCAGTACTTC.

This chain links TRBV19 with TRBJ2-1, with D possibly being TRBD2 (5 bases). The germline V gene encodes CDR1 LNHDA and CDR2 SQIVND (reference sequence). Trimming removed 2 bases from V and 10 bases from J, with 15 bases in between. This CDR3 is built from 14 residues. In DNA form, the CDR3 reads TGTGCCAGTAGTATAACCGTCCTAGCCCCCGAGCAGTTCTTC. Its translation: CASSITVLAPEQFF.

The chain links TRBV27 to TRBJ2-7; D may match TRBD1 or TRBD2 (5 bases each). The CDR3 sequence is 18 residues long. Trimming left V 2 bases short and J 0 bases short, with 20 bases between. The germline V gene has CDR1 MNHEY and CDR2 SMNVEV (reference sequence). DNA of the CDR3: TGTGCCAGCAGTTTAGGGGCAGGGAGTGCCCTAAGCTCCTACGAGCAGTACTTC. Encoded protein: CASSLGAGSALSSYEQYF.

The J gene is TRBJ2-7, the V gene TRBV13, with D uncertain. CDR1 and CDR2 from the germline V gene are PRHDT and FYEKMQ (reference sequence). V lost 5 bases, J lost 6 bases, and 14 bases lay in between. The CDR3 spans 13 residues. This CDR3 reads CASSRTTFGEQYF. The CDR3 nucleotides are TGTGCCAGCAGCCGCACCACCTTCGGCGAGCAGTACTTC.

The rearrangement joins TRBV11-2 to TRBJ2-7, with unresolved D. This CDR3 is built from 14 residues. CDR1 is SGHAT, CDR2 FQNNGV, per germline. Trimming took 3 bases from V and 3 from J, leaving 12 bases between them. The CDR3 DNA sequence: TGTGCCAGCAGCTTGGTATGGACCCTCTACGAGCAGTACTTC. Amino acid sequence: CASSLVWTLYEQYF. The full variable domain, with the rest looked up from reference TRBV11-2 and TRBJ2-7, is EAGVAQSPRYKIIEKRQSVAFWCNPISGHATLYWYQQILGQGPKLLIQFQNNGVVDDSQLPKDRFSAERLKGVDSTLKIQPAKLEDSAVYLCASSLVWTLYEQYFGPGTRLTVT.

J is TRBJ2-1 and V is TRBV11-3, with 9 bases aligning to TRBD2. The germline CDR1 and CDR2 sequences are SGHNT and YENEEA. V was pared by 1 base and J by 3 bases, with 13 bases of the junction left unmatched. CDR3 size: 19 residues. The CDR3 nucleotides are TGTGCCAGCAGCTTAGTCCCTCGCCTGGGGACTAGCTTCTACAATGAGCAGTTCTTC. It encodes CASSLVPRLGTSFYNEQFF.

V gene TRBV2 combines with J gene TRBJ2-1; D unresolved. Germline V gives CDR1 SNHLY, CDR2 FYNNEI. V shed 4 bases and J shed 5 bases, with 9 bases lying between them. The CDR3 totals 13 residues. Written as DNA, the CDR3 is TGTGCCAGCAGTGTAGCATTGGACAATGAGCAGTTCTTC. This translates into CASSVALDNEQFF.